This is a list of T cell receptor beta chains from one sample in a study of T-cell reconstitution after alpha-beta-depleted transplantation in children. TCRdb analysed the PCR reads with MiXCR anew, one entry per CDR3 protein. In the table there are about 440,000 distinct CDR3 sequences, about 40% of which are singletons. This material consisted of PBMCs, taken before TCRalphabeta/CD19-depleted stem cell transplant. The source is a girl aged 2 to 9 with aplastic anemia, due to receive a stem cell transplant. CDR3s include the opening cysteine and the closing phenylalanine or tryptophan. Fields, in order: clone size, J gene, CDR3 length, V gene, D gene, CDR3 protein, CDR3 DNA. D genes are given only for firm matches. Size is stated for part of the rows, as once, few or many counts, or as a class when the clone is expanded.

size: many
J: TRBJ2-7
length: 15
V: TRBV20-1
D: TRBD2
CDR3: CSARKLASGKGEQYF
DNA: TGCAGTGCTCGGAAATTGGCTAGCGGGAAAGGCGAGCAGTACTTC

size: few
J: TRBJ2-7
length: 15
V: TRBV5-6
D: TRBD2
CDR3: CASSGGLAAYYEQYF
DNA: TGTGCCAGCAGCGGTGGACTAGCGGCTTACTACGAGCAGTACTTC

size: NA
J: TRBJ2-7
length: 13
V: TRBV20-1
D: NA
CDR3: CSSPGSGRYEQYF
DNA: TGCAGTTCCCCAGGGTCAGGTCGCTACGAGCAGTACTTC

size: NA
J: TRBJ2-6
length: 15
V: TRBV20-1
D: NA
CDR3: CSASLAFSGANVLTF
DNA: TGCAGTGCTAGTCTCGCCTTCTCTGGGGCCAACGTCCTGACTTTC

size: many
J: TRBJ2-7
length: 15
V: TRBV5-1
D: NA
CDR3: CASSQGVSSSYEQYF
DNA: TGCGCCAGCAGCCAAGGGGTCTCCTCCTCCTACGAGCAGTACTTC

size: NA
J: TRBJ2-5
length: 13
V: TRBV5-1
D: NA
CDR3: CASSFASSETQYF
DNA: TGCGCCAGCAGCTTCGCTAGCAGCGAGACCCAGTACTTC

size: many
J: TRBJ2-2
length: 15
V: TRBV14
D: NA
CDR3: CASSHSGVITGELFF
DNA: TGTGCCAGCAGCCATTCGGGGGTAATCACCGGGGAGCTGTTTTTT

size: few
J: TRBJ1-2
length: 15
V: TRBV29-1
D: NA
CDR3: CSVPWRAADNYGYTF
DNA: TGCAGCGTCCCCTGGAGGGCAGCCGATAACTATGGCTACACCTTC

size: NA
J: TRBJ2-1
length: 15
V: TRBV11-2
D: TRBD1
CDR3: CASSLAGTGSVEQFF
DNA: TGTGCCAGCAGCTTAGCAGGGACAGGGTCGGTTGAGCAGTTCTTC

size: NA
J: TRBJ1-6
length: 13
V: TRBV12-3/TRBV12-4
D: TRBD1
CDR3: CASSLRDRTPLHF
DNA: TGTGCCAGCAGTCTCCGGGACAGAACCCCCCTCCACTTT

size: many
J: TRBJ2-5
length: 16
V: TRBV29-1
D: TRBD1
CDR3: CSVEDRGSSGGKTQYF
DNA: TGCAGCGTTGAAGATAGGGGCTCATCAGGGGGAAAGACCCAGTACTTC

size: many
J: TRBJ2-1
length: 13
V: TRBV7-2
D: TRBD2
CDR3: CASSIAGDKEQFF
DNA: TGTGCCAGCAGTATAGCGGGAGATAAAGAGCAGTTCTTC

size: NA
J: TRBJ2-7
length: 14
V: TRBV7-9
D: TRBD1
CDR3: CASSSTGVRYEQYF
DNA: TGTGCCAGCAGCTCGACAGGGGTCCGCTACGAGCAGTACTTC

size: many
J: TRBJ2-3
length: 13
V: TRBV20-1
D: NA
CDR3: CSARGGGRDTQYF
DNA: TGCAGTGCTAGAGGTGGGGGCCGAGATACGCAGTATTTT

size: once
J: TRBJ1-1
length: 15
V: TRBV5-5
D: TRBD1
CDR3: CASSLGTGLNTEAFF
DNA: TGTGCCAGCAGCTTGGGGACAGGGCTTAACACTGAAGCTTTCTTT

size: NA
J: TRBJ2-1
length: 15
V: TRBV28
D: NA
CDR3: CASSQGGEGSNEQFF
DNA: TGTGCCAGCAGTCAAGGGGGGGAGGGGTCCAATGAGCAGTTCTTC

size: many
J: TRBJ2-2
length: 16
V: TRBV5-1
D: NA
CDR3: CASSLAGMPATGELFF
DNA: TGCGCCAGCAGCTTGGCAGGAATGCCGGCCACCGGGGAGCTGTTTTTT

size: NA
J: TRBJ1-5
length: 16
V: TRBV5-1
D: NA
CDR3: CASSLSGYDSNHPQHF
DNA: TGCGCCAGCAGCTTGTCAGGGTACGACAGCAATCACCCCCAGCATTTT

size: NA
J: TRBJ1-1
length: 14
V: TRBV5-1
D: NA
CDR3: CASSPTGINTEAFF
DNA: TGCGCCAGCAGCCCCACAGGGATAAACACTGAAGCTTTCTTT

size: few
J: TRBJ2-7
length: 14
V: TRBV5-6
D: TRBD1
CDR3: CASSFGTGGGEQYF
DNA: TGTGCCAGCAGCTTTGGGACAGGGGGCGGCGAGCAGTACTTC

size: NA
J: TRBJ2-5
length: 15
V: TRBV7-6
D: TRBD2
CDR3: CASSLQGLARETQYF
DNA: TGTGCCAGCAGCTTACAGGGACTAGCGAGGGAGACCCAGTACTTC

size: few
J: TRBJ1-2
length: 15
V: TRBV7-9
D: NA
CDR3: CASSSNHGTIYGYTF
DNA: TGTGCCAGCAGCTCAAACCACGGGACCATCTATGGCTACACCTTC

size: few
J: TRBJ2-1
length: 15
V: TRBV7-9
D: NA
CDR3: CASSLRPRAYNEQFF
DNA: TGTGCCAGCAGCTTGAGACCGAGGGCTTACAATGAGCAGTTCTTC

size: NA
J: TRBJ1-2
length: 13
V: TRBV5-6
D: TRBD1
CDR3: CASSLPHRGGYTF
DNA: TGTGCCAGCAGCTTGCCTCACAGGGGTGGCTACACCTTC

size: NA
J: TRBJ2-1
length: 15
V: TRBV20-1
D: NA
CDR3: CSASLGGGRRGEQFF
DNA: TGCAGTGCTAGTTTAGGGGGGGGTAGGCGGGGTGAGCAGTTCTTC

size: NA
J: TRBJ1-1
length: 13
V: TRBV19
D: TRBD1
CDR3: CASSIVLGQEAFF
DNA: TGTGCCAGTAGTATAGTGTTGGGACAGGAAGCTTTCTTT

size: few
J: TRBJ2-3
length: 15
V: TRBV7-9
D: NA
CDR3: CASSLVRDLTDTQYF
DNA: TGTGCCAGCAGCTTAGTGCGAGACCTCACAGATACGCAGTATTTT

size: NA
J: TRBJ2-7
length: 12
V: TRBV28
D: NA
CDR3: CASSDSWYEQYF
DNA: TGTGCCAGCTCGGACAGCTGGTACGAGCAGTACTTC

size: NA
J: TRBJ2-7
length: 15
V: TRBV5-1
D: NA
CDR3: CASSSVGGTSYEQYF
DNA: TGCGCCAGCAGCTCAGTAGGAGGTACCTCCTACGAGCAGTACTTC

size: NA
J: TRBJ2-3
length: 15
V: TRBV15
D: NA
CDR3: CATSRDPRNTDTQYF
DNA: TGTGCCACCAGCAGAGATCCCAGGAACACAGATACGCAGTATTTT

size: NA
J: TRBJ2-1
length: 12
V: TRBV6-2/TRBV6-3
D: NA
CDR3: CASTTTTEGQFF
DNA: TGTGCCAGCACTACCACCACGGAGGGGCAGTTCTTC

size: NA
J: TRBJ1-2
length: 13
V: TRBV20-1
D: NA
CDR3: CSAPWGGAYGYTF
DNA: TGCAGTGCCCCTTGGGGAGGCGCGTATGGCTACACCTTC